These T cell receptor beta chains were read from a single sample in a study of blood T cell repertoires in COVID-19. The table came from immunoSEQ multiplex PCR; TCRdb's copy has only in-frame clones and leaves some out. The table lists fewer than 200,000 clones, approximately 86% of them singletons. Sequenced sample: peripheral blood. These TCRs come from a woman over 75 with COVID-19, enrolled during active disease. Both conserved end residues are part of each CDR3. A D gene is named only where the DNA matches it firmly. Some rows have no size entry. The others give once, few or many, or a class for an expanded clone.

clone size,V gene,D gene,J gene,CDR3 protein,CDR3 DNA
NA,TRBV6-5,TRBD2,TRBJ2-7,CASNKPWGGNYEQYF,TGTGCCAGCAATAAACCCTGGGGGGGAAACTACGAGCAGTACTTC
NA,TRBV18,TRBD1,TRBJ2-1,CASSPNRGRNEQFF,TGTGCCAGCTCACCAAACAGGGGGCGCAATGAGCAGTTCTTC
NA,TRBV6-5,NA,TRBJ1-4,CASSSLVATNEKLFF,TGTGCCAGCAGCTCCTTAGTTGCAACTAATGAAAAACTGTTTTTT
few,TRBV27,TRBD1,TRBJ1-6,CASSFLGQGAGSPLHF,TGTGCCAGCAGTTTTTTAGGACAGGGGGCGGGTTCACCCCTCCACTTT
NA,TRBV29-1,NA,TRBJ2-2,CSVAWVGANTGELFF,TGCAGCGTTGCGTGGGTGGGGGCCAACACCGGGGAGCTGTTTTTT
NA,TRBV4-1,NA,TRBJ2-7,CASSQGRARGSPYEQYF,TGCGCCAGCAGCCAAGGGAGGGCCCGCGGTTCGCCCTACGAGCAGTACTTC
NA,TRBV6-5,TRBD1,TRBJ1-1,CASRPGGSLAFF,TGTGCCAGCAGGCCAGGGGGCAGTTTAGCTTTCTTT
NA,TRBV5-5,NA,TRBJ1-6,CASSLERSSYNSPLHF,TGTGCCAGCAGCTTGGAACGGAGCTCCTATAATTCACCCCTCCACTTT
NA,TRBV2,TRBD2,TRBJ2-2,CASRGLAGPGELFF,TGTGCCAGCCGAGGACTAGCGGGACCCGGGGAGCTGTTTTTT
NA,TRBV25-1,NA,TRBJ1-4,CASSEYRIQPKNEKLFF,TGTGCCAGCAGTGAATATAGAATACAGCCTAAGAATGAAAAACTGTTTTTT
NA,TRBV3-1/TRBV3-2,NA,TRBJ1-6,CASGGGPLPLHF,TGTGCCAGCGGCGGGGGGCCCTTACCCCTCCACTTT
NA,TRBV7-3,NA,TRBJ2-2,CASSPQGVVNTGELFF,TGTGCCAGCAGTCCCCAAGGGGTGGTGAACACCGGGGAGCTGTTTTTT
NA,TRBV3-1/TRBV3-2,NA,TRBJ1-4,CASSPAGEKLFF,TGTGCCAGCAGCCCCGCAGGAGAAAAACTGTTTTTT
NA,TRBV24-1,TRBD1,TRBJ2-7,CATSNSSPGQNSLDSYEQYF,TGTGCCACCAGTAACTCCTCCCCGGGACAGAACTCATTAGACTCCTACGAGCAGTACTTC
NA,TRBV7-3,TRBD1,TRBJ1-6,CASSTRGPNSPLHF,TGTGCCAGCAGCACCAGGGGGCCTAATTCACCCCTCCACTTT
NA,TRBV19,NA,TRBJ2-1,CASTPPKPYNEQFF,TGTGCCAGTACACCCCCAAAGCCCTACAATGAGCAGTTCTTC
NA,TRBV5-1,TRBD1,TRBJ2-1,CASSLGDSRFENEQFF,TGCGCCAGCAGCTTGGGGGACAGTCGCTTCGAGAATGAGCAGTTCTTC
NA,TRBV20-1,NA,TRBJ2-1,CSASAGTLQNEQFF,TGCAGTGCTAGTGCGGGGACTCTACAGAATGAGCAGTTCTTC
once,TRBV10-1,NA,TRBJ1-6,CASSGVWTLNSPLHF,TGCGCCAGCAGTGGAGTATGGACTCTTAATTCACCCCTCCACTTT
NA,TRBV5-1,TRBD2,TRBJ2-1,CASTLVGGNNEQFF,TGCGCCAGCACCTTGGTCGGGGGGAACAATGAGCAGTTCTTC
NA,TRBV9,NA,TRBJ1-3,CASSVGGLLSGNTIYF,TGTGCCAGCAGCGTAGGAGGACTCCTCTCTGGAAACACCATATATTTT
NA,TRBV18,NA,TRBJ1-2,CASSIQAGPSSNYGYTF,TGTGCCAGCTCCATTCAGGCAGGGCCATCATCTAACTATGGCTACACCTTC
NA,TRBV14,NA,TRBJ2-2,CASSQGDIRNTGELFF,TGTGCCAGCAGCCAAGGAGACATACGGAACACCGGGGAGCTGTTTTTT
NA,TRBV3-1/TRBV3-2,NA,TRBJ1-1,CASSLGRDAFF,TGTGCCAGCAGCCTGGGCAGGGATGCTTTCTTT
NA,TRBV7-9,NA,TRBJ2-1,CASSLDPTVRSEQFF,TGTGCCAGCAGCTTAGATCCGACAGTAAGGAGTGAGCAGTTCTTC
NA,TRBV10-3,NA,TRBJ1-2,CAISARVDYGYTF,TGTGCCATCAGTGCCAGGGTTGACTATGGCTACACCTTC
NA,TRBV15,NA,TRBJ2-5,CATSSFRDILFPEETQYF,TGTGCCACCAGCAGTTTCCGGGACATTTTATTTCCGGAAGAGACCCAGTACTTC
NA,TRBV5-1,NA,TRBJ1-1,CASRDSLNTEAFF,TGCGCCAGCAGAGACAGTCTGAACACTGAAGCTTTCTTT
NA,TRBV5-4,NA,TRBJ1-3,CASSLGGTSGNTIYF,TGTGCCAGCAGCTTGGGAGGTACCTCTGGAAACACCATATATTTT
once,TRBV28,NA,TRBJ1-2,CASTLGGRRGYTF,TGTGCCAGCACCTTAGGAGGCCGGCGTGGCTACACCTTC
NA,TRBV7-6,TRBD1,TRBJ1-4,CASSLEAGGSEKLFF,TGTGCCAGCAGCTTAGAGGCAGGGGGCTCTGAAAAACTGTTTTTT
NA,TRBV2,TRBD2,TRBJ2-1,CASSSLAGEQFF,TGTGCCAGCAGTTCTCTAGCGGGGGAGCAGTTCTTC
NA,TRBV5-4,NA,TRBJ1-1,CASSLEVQYTEAFF,TGTGCCAGCAGCTTGGAGGTACAGTACACTGAAGCTTTCTTT